The text below deals with one T cell receptor (beta chain). The sample originates from a study of early T cells in non-severe SARS-CoV-2 infection. Study summary: The authors sequenced bulk RNA from unsorted whole blood, leaving chains unpaired.

Unique molecular identifiers were added to individual cDNA molecules. TCRdb re-analysed the 5' RACE reads in MiXCR, keeping a single row per CDR3 protein. The data show about 33,000 distinct CDR3 sequences, with about 5.7% seen just once and approximately 5% held by the top ten. CDR3 length: 13 amino acids. CDR1 KGHSH and CDR2 LQKENI come from the germline V gene. The V and J ends lost 6 bases and 0 bases respectively, with 7 bases between them. The source is an adult who was a healthcare worker with PCR-confirmed SARS-CoV-2 infection or an uninfected control (not recorded which). The sample taken for sequencing was whole blood. This chain uses TRBV18 with TRBJ2-3, with unresolved D. This CDR3 reads CASSADSTDTQYF. The CDR3 DNA sequence: TGTGCCAGCTCCGCCGACAGCACAGATACGCAGTATTTT.